This T cell receptor beta chain was sequenced during a study of Ad26.COV2.S vaccination and SARS-CoV-2 variants. Across the whole study: The Ad26.COV2.S arm of the COV1001 trial was where the donor was placed.

Indicated treatment: 15 to 20 received Ad26.COV2.S at low or high dose, single or two shots; 5 received placebo; per-sample allocation not given. Sampling took place 63 days after the first vaccine or placebo injection. CDR3 length: 14 amino acids. Trimming cost V 6 bases and J 4 bases; bases outside gene matches: 9. Germline V gene lookup returns CDR1 SNHLY and CDR2 FYNNEI. Study results and caveats: The breadth of spike-specific CD8+ and CD4+ T cell responses after vaccination was reportedly substantial.

A word on this clone: Antigen unknown.

The data were produced by immunoSEQ multiplex PCR, yet TCRdb's version contains in-frame clones alone and is incomplete. Of hundreds of thousands of clones in the sample, 75% to 90% were seen once. The rearrangement uses TRBV2 and TRBJ2-7, with TRBD1 matching over 7 bases. This TCR was sampled from a person aged 18-65 years who received the Ad26.COV2.S COVID-19 vaccine or a placebo. The sequenced sample was peripheral blood, obtained in a trial of Ad26.COV2.S vaccine versus placebo. For the CDR3, the DNA is TGTGCCAGCAGAGGGACAGTTTTTGGATACGAGCAGTACTTC. Its translation is CASRGTVFGYEQYF.